A selection of T cell receptor beta chains follows, all from one sample in a study of CD8+ T cells in alopecia areata. Produced via immunoSEQ multiplex PCR; TCRdb's table is partial and in-frame only. The sample comprises 110,000 or so clones, about 54% of which are singletons, and approximately 29% rests with the top ten. Sequences were derived from CD8+ T cells sorted from blood, sampled at week 4, from a patient treated with tofacitinib. These receptors came from a human donor with alopecia areata. The CDR3 runs from the conserved cysteine through the conserved F or W. The D gene is left open where the match is weak. Not every row has a clone size; where given, it reads once, few, many or a size class.

. TRBJ1-2 TRBV30 . CAWSTWRGPDYGYTF TGTGCCTGGAGTACCTGGAGGGGACCGGACTATGGCTACACCTTC
. TRBJ2-1 TRBV7-7 TRBD2 CASSGRGGTRSNEQFF TGTGCTAGCAGCGGGAGAGGAGGGACGAGGTCCAATGAGCAGTTCTTC
. TRBJ1-5 TRBV15 TRBD1 CATSSPDRLNQPQHF TGTGCCACCAGCAGCCCGGACAGGTTGAATCAGCCCCAGCATTTT
few TRBJ2-5 TRBV2 TRBD2 CASEGSGGNQETQYF TGTGCCAGCGAGGGTAGCGGGGGGAATCAAGAGACCCAGTACTTC
. TRBJ1-2 TRBV23-1 . CASTQGVGGDYGYTF TGCGCCAGCACCCAGGGTGTTGGCGGCGACTATGGCTACACCTTC
. TRBJ2-1 TRBV28 . CASSLWGRDEQFF TGTGCCAGCAGTTTATGGGGGCGGGATGAGCAGTTCTTC
. TRBJ1-1 TRBV5-1 TRBD1 CASSRYPINTDRTNTEAFF TGCGCCAGCAGCCGATACCCGATCAACACGGACAGGACGAACACTGAAGCTTTCTTT
. TRBJ2-1 TRBV29-1 TRBD2 CSVVYGTSGFNEQFF TGCAGCGTTGTATACGGGACTAGCGGGTTCAATGAGCAGTTCTTC
. TRBJ2-2 TRBV30 . CAWMLGYGELFF TGTGCCTGGATGTTAGGGTACGGGGAGCTGTTTTTT
. TRBJ2-1 TRBV5-6 . CASSLGSADNEQFF TGTGCCAGCAGCTTGGGTTCTGCCGACAATGAGCAGTTCTTC
. TRBJ2-1 TRBV7-9 . CASSLTSSYNEQFF TGTGCCAGCAGCTTGACAAGCTCCTACAATGAGCAGTTCTTC
. TRBJ2-6 TRBV4-1 . CASSPHSSSGANVLTF TGCGCCAGCAGCCCACATAGTTCCTCTGGGGCCAACGTCCTGACTTTC
many TRBJ1-4 TRBV4-3 TRBD1 CASSPSWGQGAEKLFF TGCGCCAGCAGCCCCTCGTGGGGACAGGGGGCTGAAAAACTGTTTTTT
. TRBJ1-2 TRBV30 TRBD1 CAWSPGTGGNGYTF TGTGCCTGGAGTCCAGGGACAGGGGGCAATGGCTACACCTTC
few TRBJ1-2 TRBV27 . CASSGEANYGYTF TGTGCCAGCAGTGGGGAAGCTAACTATGGCTACACCTTC
few TRBJ1-1 TRBV29-1 . CSVPSANTEAFF TGCAGCGTCCCAAGCGCTAACACTGAAGCTTTCTTT
few TRBJ2-7 TRBV5-6 . CASSFSREQYF TGTGCCAGCAGCTTTAGTCGCGAGCAGTACTTC